This entry features one T cell receptor beta chain sequence. Its antigen remains unknown. This CDR3 has 15 amino acids. Per the germline V gene, CDR1 is SNHLY and CDR2 is FYNNEI. Losses at the gene ends were 5 bases for V and 5 bases for J; bases not matched to a gene: 11. Libraries were prepared by immunoSEQ multiplex PCR; TCRdb keeps only in-frame clonotypes and omits some of them. The sample consists of around 63,000 clones, more than 65% of them appearing once. The sample belongs to a study of OX40 agonist ivuxolimab in advanced cancers. The study, taken as a whole, reports: On average, CD8+ T cells had more expanded clones than CD4+. Some of the lowest clonal expansion was seen in partial responders at 0.1-3.0 mg/kg.

The specimen was CD4+ or CD8+ T cells sorted from blood, collected in a trial of the OX40 agonist ivuxolimab. The receptor comes from an adult with an advanced solid tumor such as melanoma, head and neck, liver or kidney cancer. The chain recombines TRBV2 with TRBJ2-7; the match to TRBD2 covers 8 bases. CDR3 DNA: TGTGCCAGCAGTAGACTATTAGCGGGAATCGACGAGCAGTACTTC. It translates to CASSRLLAGIDEQYF. Using reference TRBV2 and TRBJ2-7 for the parts outside the CDR3, the full variable domain is EPEVTQTPSHQVTQMGQEVILRCVPISNHLYFYWYRQILGQKVEFLVSFYNNEISEKSEIFDDQFSVERPDGSNFTLKIRSTKLEDSAMYFCASSRLLAGIDEQYFGPGTRLTVT.